The rows below give T cell receptor beta chains drawn from one sample of a study of T cell responses to AZD1222 COVID-19 vaccine. Assay used: immunoSEQ multiplex PCR; TCRdb lists only in-frame clones, some missing. The profile covers about 100,000 clones, with 70% to 90% appearing a single time and approximately 2.9% taken by the ten largest. The specimen comprised peripheral blood, sampled on day 0 of AZD1222 vaccination. Receptors were obtained from an adult in good health. Both conserved end residues are part of each CDR3. A D gene is named only where the DNA matches it firmly. The listing skips clone size in some rows; elsewhere it reads once, few, many or a size class.

j_gene	v_gene	abundance	d_gene	CDR3nt	CDR3aa
TRBJ2-7	TRBV7-2	NA	NA	TGTGCCAGCAGCTTTGTCGATGGGACCTACGAGCAGTACTTC	CASSFVDGTYEQYF
TRBJ2-5	TRBV14	NA	TRBD1	TGTGCCAGCAGCCAAGATATTGGGGCAGGGGGCTACGAGACCCAGTACTTC	CASSQDIGAGGYETQYF
TRBJ2-4	TRBV2	NA	NA	TGTGCCAGCAGTGAGATGGCAGTTCTAGCCAAAAACATTCAGTACTTC	CASSEMAVLAKNIQYF
TRBJ2-5	TRBV7-8	NA	NA	TGTGCCAGCAGCTTAGAGGGCGCGGAGACCCAGTACTTC	CASSLEGAETQYF
TRBJ2-1	TRBV27	few	NA	TGTGCCAGCAGGATAGACCTAGGTCCAAATGAGCAGTTCTTC	CASRIDLGPNEQFF
TRBJ2-1	TRBV5-4	NA	NA	TGTGCCAGCAGCCCACACGGCGGGAACCCCTACAATGAGCAGTTCTTC	CASSPHGGNPYNEQFF
TRBJ2-5	TRBV19	once	TRBD1	TGTGCCAGTAGTAGACTTCAGGGGACAGGAGAGACCCAGTACTTC	CASSRLQGTGETQYF
TRBJ1-1	TRBV3-1/TRBV3-2	NA	NA	TGTGCCAGCAGCCAAGAAGATGGAGGACGGCACACTGAAGCTTTCTTT	CASSQEDGGRHTEAFF
TRBJ2-7	TRBV7-3	NA	NA	TGTGCCAGCAGCTTAGCACCAGGGTTCCCCTACGAGCAGTACTTC	CASSLAPGFPYEQYF
TRBJ1-1	TRBV21-1	NA	NA	TGTGCCAGCAGCAAACAGAACACTGAAGCTTTCTTT	CASSKQNTEAFF
TRBJ1-3	TRBV6-5	few	NA	TGTGCCAGCACCACCAGACCCGATCTGAGCACCATATATTTT	CASTTRPDLSTIYF